This TCR beta chain was sequenced in a study of TIL therapy for anti-PD-1-resistant metastatic lung cancer. Study-wide background: Median tumor mutation burden was approximately 1.5 mutations per megabase.

Time point specified: pre-treatment sample, taken before nivolumab and TIL therapy. Most excised metastases sampled were pleural nodules or supraclavicular lymph nodes. As for this clone: At one end the junction does not follow the germline gene, possibly because of a read error.

This CDR3 has 17 amino acids. Germline CDR1 and CDR2: SGHVS and FQNEAQ. The immunoSEQ assay was v3. Sequencing depth was approximately 2 million read pairs for survey level, about 5-6 million for deep. Generated by immunoSEQ multiplex PCR, the TCRdb table keeps only in-frame clones and is missing some. The sample consists of 45,000 to 50,000 clones, about two thirds of them appearing once. The sequences come from tumor tissue, collected at baseline. The chain links TRBV7-8 to TRBJ2-7; D may be TRBD2 (6 bases). The receptor was derived from a person aged 25 to 80 with non-small cell lung cancer. CDR3 sequence: CASSLVGGDLNSYEQYF. The CDR3 DNA sequence: TGTGCCAGTAGCTTGGTGGGGGGAGATCTAAACTCCTACGAGCAGTACTTC.